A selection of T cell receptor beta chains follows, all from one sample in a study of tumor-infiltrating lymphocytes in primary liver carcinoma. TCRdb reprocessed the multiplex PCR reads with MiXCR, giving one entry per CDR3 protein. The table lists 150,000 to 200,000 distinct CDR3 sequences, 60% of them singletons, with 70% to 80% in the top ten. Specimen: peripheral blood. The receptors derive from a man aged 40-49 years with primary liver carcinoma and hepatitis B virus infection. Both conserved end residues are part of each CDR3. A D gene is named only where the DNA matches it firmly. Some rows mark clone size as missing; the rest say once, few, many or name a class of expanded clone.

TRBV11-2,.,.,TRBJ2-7,TGTGCCAGCAGCTTAGACTGGAGGCCCTCCTACGAGCAGTACTTC,CASSLDWRPSYEQYF
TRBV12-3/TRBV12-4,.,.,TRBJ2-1,TGTGCCAGCAGTTTAGTCCAGGGGTGGAATGAGCAGTTCTTC,CASSLVQGWNEQFF
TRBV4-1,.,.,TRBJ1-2,TGCGCCAGCAGCCAAGGTCACACAGGGTATGGCTACACCTTC,CASSQGHTGYGYTF
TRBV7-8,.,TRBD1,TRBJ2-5,TGTGCCATCAGCTTAGGCCGGGACAGGGAGACCCAGTACTTC,CAISLGRDRETQYF
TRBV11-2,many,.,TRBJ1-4,TGTGCCAGCAGCCGGGAGACGGTAGGATATGAAAAACTGTTTTTT,CASSRETVGYEKLFF
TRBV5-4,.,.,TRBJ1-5,TGTGCCAGCAGCCGGAGGGGTATAGAGGAGCCCCAGCATTTT,CASSRRGIEEPQHF
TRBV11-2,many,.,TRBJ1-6,TGTGCCAGCAGCTTGGGTTCAGGGCCTGGGGGGAATTCACCCCTCCACTTT,CASSLGSGPGGNSPLHF
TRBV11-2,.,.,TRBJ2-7,TGTGCCAGCGGCAGGGAGGGGGGTCCCTACGAGCAGTACTTC,CASGREGGPYEQYF
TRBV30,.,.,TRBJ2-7,TGTGCCTGGAGTCTGGGCCAGACTTCCGAGCAGTACTTC,CAWSLGQTSEQYF
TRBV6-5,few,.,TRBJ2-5,TGTGCCAGCAGCTCCCCGGCCCAGTACTTC,CASSSPAQYF
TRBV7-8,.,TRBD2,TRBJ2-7,TGTGCCAGCAGCCTAAGGCGGCTAGCGGGTCCCTGCTACGAGCAGTACTTC,CASSLRRLAGPCYEQYF
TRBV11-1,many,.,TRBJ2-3,TGTGCCAGCAGCTCGCAGGATAGCACAGATACGCAGTATTTT,CASSSQDSTDTQYF
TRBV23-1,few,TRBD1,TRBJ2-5,TGCGCCAGCAGTCATCGCGAAGGGGGCGTCCAAGAGACCCAGTACTTC,CASSHREGGVQETQYF
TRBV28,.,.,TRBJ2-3,TGTGCCAGCGCCTCAGGGGGGGATACAGATACGCAGTATTTT,CASASGGDTDTQYF
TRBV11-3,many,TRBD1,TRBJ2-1,TGTGCCAGCGGGACAGGGTCTAACAATGAGCAGTTCTTC,CASGTGSNNEQFF
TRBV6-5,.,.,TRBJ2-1,TGTGCCAGCAATCCAGACAGGAGCACTTCCAATGAGCAGTTCTTC,CASNPDRSTSNEQFF
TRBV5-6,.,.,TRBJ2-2,TGTGCCAGCAGCTTGGGGTCCCTCTTAAACACCGGGGAGCTGTTTTTT,CASSLGSLLNTGELFF
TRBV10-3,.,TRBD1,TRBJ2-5,TGTGCCATCAGGGGACAGTCCCAAGAGACCCAGTACTTC,CAIRGQSQETQYF
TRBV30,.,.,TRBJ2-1,TGTGTCTGGAGTGGAGCCAGCGGATACAATGAGCAGTTCTTC,CVWSGASGYNEQFF
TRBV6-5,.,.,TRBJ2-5,TGTGCCAGCAGTCCGCCCCAGGGGGGGAAAGAGACCCAGTACTTC,CASSPPQGGKETQYF
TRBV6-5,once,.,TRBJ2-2,TGTTCCAGCAGTTACGGAGGCGGGTCTGGCTCCGGGGAGCTGTTTTTT,CSSSYGGGSGSGELFF
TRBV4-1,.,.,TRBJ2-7,TGCGCCAGCATCCTAACTCGACGGGACCCCGAGCAGTACTTC,CASILTRRDPEQYF
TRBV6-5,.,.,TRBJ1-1,TGTGCCAGCAGTATGGGGGGCGGGAACACTGAAGCTTTCTTT,CASSMGGGNTEAFF
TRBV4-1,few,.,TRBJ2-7,TGCGCCAGCAGCCTCAAACTGGAAGGGGAGACCTACGAGCAGTACTTC,CASSLKLEGETYEQYF
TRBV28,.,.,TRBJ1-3,TGTGCCAGCAGTCTTGACCATGGTAACACCATATATTTT,CASSLDHGNTIYF
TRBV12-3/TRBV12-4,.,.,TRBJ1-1,TGTGCCAGCAGTAGCACAGGGTGGGAAAACCCTGAAGCTTTCTTT,CASSSTGWENPEAFF
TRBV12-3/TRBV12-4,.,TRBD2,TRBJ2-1,TGTGCCAGCAGTCCAGGGACTAGCGGGCATCTAAGCTCCTACAATGAGCAGTTCTTC,CASSPGTSGHLSSYNEQFF
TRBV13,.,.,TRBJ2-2,TGTGCCAGCAGCTTAGGAAGCGGCTGGGAGACCGGGGAGCTGTTTTTC,CASSLGSGWETGELFF
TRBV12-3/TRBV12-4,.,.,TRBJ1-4,TGTGCCAGCAAGAAGGGCCAGTCAAATGAAAAACTGTTTTTT,CASKKGQSNEKLFF
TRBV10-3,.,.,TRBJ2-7,TGTGCCACTCCTTCCAGCGGGTGGCCGACCTACGAGCAGTACTTC,CATPSSGWPTYEQYF
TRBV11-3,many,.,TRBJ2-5,TGTGCCAGCAGCTTTTCTGCTAGCACAGAGACCCAGTACTTC,CASSFSASTETQYF
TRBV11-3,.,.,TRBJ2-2,TGTGCCAGCAGCTGGACGACGAACACCGGAGAGCCGTTTTTT,CASSWTTNTGEPFF
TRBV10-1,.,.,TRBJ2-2,TGCGCCAGCAGTGAGTCTGCCGGGACCGGGGAGCTGTTTTTT,CASSESAGTGELFF
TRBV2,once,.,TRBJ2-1,TGTGCCAGCAGTGATTCCAGGGGCCTTTGGGATGAGCAGTTCTTC,CASSDSRGLWDEQFF
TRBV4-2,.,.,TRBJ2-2,TGTGACAGCAGCCCATCAGCGGCGAGCACCGGGGAGCTGTTTTTT,CDSSPSAASTGELFF
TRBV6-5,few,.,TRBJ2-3,TGTGCCAGCAGTCGCCGCCCCGGTCTAGATACGCAGTATTTT,CASSRRPGLDTQYF
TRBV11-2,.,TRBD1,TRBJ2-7,TGTGCAAGCAGTTTACTAGACAGGGGCTCCTACGGGCAGTACTTC,CASSLLDRGSYGQYF
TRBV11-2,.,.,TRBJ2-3,TGTGCCAGCAGCTCGTCAAGACAGGGCACAGATACGCAGTATTTT,CASSSSRQGTDTQYF
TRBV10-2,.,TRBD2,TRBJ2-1,TGCGCCAGCAGGGGGACTAGCGTCCGGGAGCAGTTCTTC,CASRGTSVREQFF
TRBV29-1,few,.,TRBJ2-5,TGCAGCGTTGAGATGTACCAAGAGACCCAGTACTTC,CSVEMYQETQYF
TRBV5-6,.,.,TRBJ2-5,TGTGCCAGCAGCAAAAACTTCGGGGGAGCGTCAGAGACCCAGCACTTC,CASSKNFGGASETQHF
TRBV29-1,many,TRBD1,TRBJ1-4,TGCAGCGTTGTTTTAGCCGGGACAGCGAATGAAAAACTGTTTTTT,CSVVLAGTANEKLFF
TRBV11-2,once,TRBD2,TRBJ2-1,TGTGCCAGCGGCCCTATGGGACTAGCCGACGAGTCGGAGCAGTTCTTC,CASGPMGLADESEQFF
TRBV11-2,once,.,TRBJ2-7,TGTACCAGCGGCTTAGCCGACGGAGCCTACGAGCAATACTTC,CTSGLADGAYEQYF
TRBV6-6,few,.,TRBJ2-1,TGTGCCAGCAGTTACTCCCAACTAGATGAGCAGTTCTTC,CASSYSQLDEQFF
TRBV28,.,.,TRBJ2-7,TGTGCCACAACCTCCACGGGGCAGGGATCCTACGAGCAGTACTTC,CATTSTGQGSYEQYF
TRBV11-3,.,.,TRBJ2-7,TGTGCCAGTAGCTTAGTTCCAGACGAGCGGTACTTC,CASSLVPDERYF